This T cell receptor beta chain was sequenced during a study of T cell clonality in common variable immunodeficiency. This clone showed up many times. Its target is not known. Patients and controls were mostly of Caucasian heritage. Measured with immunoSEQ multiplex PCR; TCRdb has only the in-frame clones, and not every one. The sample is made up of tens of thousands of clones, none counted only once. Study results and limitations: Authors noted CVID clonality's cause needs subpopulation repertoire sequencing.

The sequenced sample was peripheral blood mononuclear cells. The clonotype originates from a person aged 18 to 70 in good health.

The CDR3 is CAISDAGTGGTGELFF. Incomplete CDR3 DNA: TGTGCCATCAGTGATGCCGGGACAGGGGGCACCGGGGAG. The chain couples TRBV10-3 to TRBJ2-2, with 11 bases lining up with TRBD1. The read ends 3 residues early relative to the CDR3; the germline J gene fills the gap. This CDR3 spans 16 amino acids. V lost 3 bases, J lost 4 bases, and 4 bases stayed unmatched. Germline-derived CDR1 and CDR2 are ENHRY and SYGVKD.